A single sample gave rise to the 22 T cell receptor beta chains below, sequenced in a study of cytomegalovirus exposure and HLA in healthy donors. Clones were sequenced by immunoSEQ multiplex PCR, and TCRdb holds only the in-frame ones, with some missing. Found here are hundreds of thousands of clones, roughly 87% of them singletons; the top ten hold around 3.1%. Material for sequencing was PBMCs. The receptors stem from a woman aged 25 to 39 in good health and CMV-seronegative.

CDR3 sequence: CASRGYTGYEQYF. The CDR3 nucleotides are TGTGCCAGCAGAGGTTATACAGGGTACGAGCAGTACTTC. The chain joins TRBV6-1 to TRBJ2-7, with TRBD1 as a possible D gene (6 bases). The CDR3 totals 13 residues. Germline values: CDR1 MNHNS, CDR2 SASEGT. V lost 6 bases and J lost 4, with 13 bases in between.

The V call is TRBV11-2, the J call TRBJ2-3; D gene ambiguous. The V and J ends lost 2 bases and 1 base respectively, with 10 bases between them. The CDR3 contains 15 residues. The germline V gene has CDR1 SGHAT and CDR2 FQNNGV. In DNA form, the CDR3 reads TGTGCCAGCAGCTTAACTGCAGGCCGCACAGATACGCAGTATTTT. It is translated as CASSLTAGRTDTQYF.

V gene TRBV19 combines with J gene TRBJ1-5, with D possibly TRBD1 on 5 matching bases. The V gene lost 6 bases and the J gene lost 5 bases, with 17 bases spanning the gap. The CDR3 consists of 15 residues. The germline gives CDR1 LNHDA, CDR2 SQIVND (reference sequence). The CDR3 protein is CASSNRGTSDQPQHF. The CDR3 DNA is TGTGCCAGTAGCAACCGGGGGACGTCGGATCAGCCCCAGCATTTT.

The genes are TRBV2 and TRBJ2-4, with D maybe TRBD2 (5 bases). This CDR3 contains 16 residues. V lost 1 base and J lost 0, with 10 bases in between. Germline loops: CDR1 SNHLY, CDR2 FYNNEI. CDR3 in amino acids: CASSEGERLAKNIQYF. The DNA for the CDR3 is TGTGCCAGCAGTGAAGGGGAGCGGCTAGCCAAAAACATTCAGTACTTC.

The chain combines TRBV11-1 with TRBJ2-5, with 14 bases that match TRBD2. Germline assignment: CDR1 SGHAT and CDR2 FQDESV (reference sequence). The trim removed 5 bases at V and 4 bases at J, leaving 9 bases unmatched. This CDR3 is 17 amino acids long. In DNA, the CDR3 is TGTGCCAGCAGCCCCCGCGGGACTAGCGGGAGTCGAGAGACCCAGTACTTC. It encodes CASSPRGTSGSRETQYF.

CDR3 in amino acids: CASSLYGTTEQYF. CDR3 nucleotide sequence: TGTGCCAGCAGCTTATACGGGACAACCGAGCAGTACTTC. The gene calls are TRBV11-1 and TRBJ2-7; D perhaps matches TRBD1 (6 bases). The CDR3 loop spans 13 amino acids. CDR1 and CDR2 from the germline V gene are SGHAT and FQDESV (reference sequence). Deletions cut 2 bases from V and 6 bases from J, with 11 bases between.

This chain links TRBV7-2 with TRBJ2-3; 8 bases are a match to TRBD2. Germline V gene sequence: CDR1 SGHTA, CDR2 FQGNSA. Trimming at V came to 2 bases and at J to 6 bases, leaving 16 bases not matched to a gene. The CDR3 extends over 18 amino acids. The CDR3 DNA reads TGTGCCAGCAGCTTACTGATTGCCCGGGAGGGCGAGAGGGATACGCAGTATTTT. Translation: CASSLLIAREGERDTQYF.

This chain uses TRBV9 with TRBJ2-5, with D perhaps TRBD1 (5 bases). Trimming left V 0 bases short and J 0 bases short, with 21 bases between. The CDR3 is 19 residues long. Germline V lookup: CDR1 SGDLS, CDR2 YYNGEE. The chain's CDR3 is CASSVVELPSGHHQETQYF. CDR3 DNA: TGTGCCAGCAGCGTAGTGGAATTGCCGTCAGGACACCACCAAGAGACCCAGTACTTC.

The chain links TRBV15 to TRBJ2-1; the D gene is possibly TRBD2 (7 bases). Germline V CDR1 and CDR2: LNHNV, YYDKDF (reference sequence). The ends were cut back, 9 bases at V and 9 bases at J, with 15 bases in the middle. The CDR3 loop spans 12 amino acids. CDR3 loop: CATGGRGSEQFF. The CDR3 region has the DNA TGTGCCACAGGGGGTCGCGGGAGTGAGCAGTTCTTC.

The chain has TRBV10-3 and TRBJ2-7, with 9 bases that match TRBD1. The CDR3 is 16 residues long. V lost 4 bases and J lost 4; bases outside the gene matches: 11. Germline V gene data show CDR1 as ENHRY and CDR2 as SYGVKD. CDR3 protein: CAISAHTGGQGYEQYF. CDR3 in DNA: TGTGCCATCAGTGCACATACAGGGGGCCAGGGGTACGAGCAGTACTTC.

V and J are TRBV20-1 and TRBJ2-3; tentative D call: TRBD2 (5 bases). Germline values: CDR1 DFQATT, CDR2 SNEGSKA (reference sequence). The CDR3 runs to 11 residues. Trimming removed 3 bases from V and 5 bases from J, with 6 bases in between. The CDR3 here is CSARAGDTQYF. DNA for the CDR3: TGCAGTGCTAGGGCGGGAGATACGCAGTATTTT.

This clone showed up just once. The gene calls are TRBV7-9 and TRBJ2-7, with D unresolved. The CDR3 is 13 amino acids. Trimming left V 1 base short and J 2 bases short, with 6 bases between. Germline V CDR1 and CDR2: SEHNR, FQNEAQ (reference sequence). The CDR3 DNA is TGTGCCAGCAGCTTAGAAGCTACCTACGAGCAGTACTTC. It yields the protein CASSLEATYEQYF.

As for this clone: Germline and junction disagree at one end, which may indicate a read error. The chain carries TRBV6-5 and TRBJ2-7, with unresolved D. This CDR3 is 12 amino acids long. Germline V lookup: CDR1 MNHEY, CDR2 SVGAGI. This CDR3 is CASSNSYDEQYF. The CDR3 nucleotides read TGTGCCAGCAGTAACTCCTACGACGAGCAGTACTTC.

This chain uses TRBV27 with TRBJ2-3; D not certain. Germline assignment: CDR1 MNHEY and CDR2 SMNVEV (reference sequence). Trimming took 5 bases from V and 0 from J, leaving 18 bases between them. The CDR3 runs to 17 residues. The CDR3 sequence is CASSHRSSDTSTDTQYF. In DNA, the CDR3 is TGTGCCAGCAGTCACCGGTCCTCGGATACGAGCACAGATACGCAGTATTTT.

This chain links TRBV6-1 with TRBJ1-5, with 7 bases aligning to TRBD1. Germline V gene data show CDR1 as MNHNS and CDR2 as SASEGT. The CDR3 is 15 amino acids. Trimming removed 6 bases from V and 0 bases from J; junction bases left unmatched: 5. In DNA, the CDR3 is TGTGCCAGCAGCAGACAGGGTAATAGCAATCAGCCCCAGCATTTT. As protein: CASSRQGNSNQPQHF.

The chain couples TRBV7-6 to TRBJ2-3; the D is unclear. CDR3 length: 12 amino acids. The germline gives CDR1 SGHVS, CDR2 FNYEAQ. The V and J ends lost 5 bases and 7 bases respectively, with 10 bases between them. CDR3 amino acids: CASSHDLYTQYF. CDR3 nucleotides: TGTGCCAGCAGCCACGATTTATATACGCAGTATTTT.

J is TRBJ2-1 and V is TRBV5-4, with 9 positions matching TRBD1. The CDR3 covers 15 residues. Germline assignment: CDR1 SGHNT and CDR2 YYREEE (reference sequence). J was trimmed by 0 bases and V by 4 bases; bases with no gene match: 2. CDR3 protein: CASSLDRGSYNEQFF. Here the CDR3 DNA reads TGTGCCAGCAGCCTGGACAGGGGCTCCTACAATGAGCAGTTCTTC.

This chain connects TRBV11-2 to TRBJ2-1; tentative D call: TRBD1 (6 bases). The V end was cut by 0 bases, the J end by 7 bases, with 22 bases between. The CDR3 extends over 18 amino acids. Germline V gives CDR1 SGHAT, CDR2 FQNNGV. The CDR3 protein is CASSLDLTSWGLGNEQFF. The CDR3 DNA reads TGTGCCAGCAGCTTAGATCTTACTTCTTGGGGGCTGGGGAATGAGCAGTTCTTC.

The rearrangement links TRBV4-3 to TRBJ1-1; no clear D gene. Trimming removed 0 bases from V and 2 bases from J, with 10 bases in between. There are 15 residues in the CDR3. CDR1 is LGHNA and CDR2 is YSLEER in the germline V gene. The CDR3 DNA is TGCGCCAGCAGCCAAGAGAAGACCCTTAACACTGAAGCTTTCTTT. Translating it yields CASSQEKTLNTEAFF.

The rearrangement uses TRBV19 and TRBJ2-3, with 13 positions matching TRBD2. The V and J ends lost 5 bases and 3 bases, in that order; junction bases with no gene match: 8. The CDR3 covers 17 residues. Germline CDR1 reads LNHDA; CDR2 reads SQIVND (reference sequence). CDR3: CASSLRTSGRKTDTQYF. CDR3 nucleotides: TGTGCCAGTAGTCTTCGGACTAGCGGGAGAAAGACAGATACGCAGTATTTT. The variable domain in full, completed from reference TRBV19 and TRBJ2-3, reads DGGITQSPKYLFRKEGQNVTLSCEQNLNHDAMYWYRQDPGQGLRLIYYSQIVNDFQKGDIAEGYSVSREKKESFPLTVTSAQKNPTAFYLCASSLRTSGRKTDTQYFGPGTRLTVL.

This sequence joins TRBV7-3 and TRBJ1-1, with 8 bases identical to TRBD1. CDR1 is SGHTA and CDR2 is FQGTGA in the germline V gene. The trim removed 5 bases at V and 3 bases at J, leaving 2 bases unmatched. This CDR3 is built from 13 residues. The CDR3 region has the DNA TGTGCCAGCAGCCCGGACAGGGACACTGAAGCTTTCTTT. Translation: CASSPDRDTEAFF.

The chain has TRBV27 and TRBJ2-3; 10 bases map to TRBD2. Germline V gene data show CDR1 as MNHEY and CDR2 as SMNVEV (reference sequence). The V and J ends lost 6 bases and 2 bases, in that order; junction bases with no gene match: 5. The CDR3 consists of 15 residues. In DNA form, the CDR3 reads TGTGCCAGCAGCCCCGGACTAGCGGACACAGATACGCAGTATTTT. Translation: CASSPGLADTDTQYF.